The 8 T cell receptor beta chains reported below all come from one sample, sequenced in a study of graft-versus-host responses after intestinal transplantation. Produced via immunoSEQ multiplex PCR; TCRdb's table is partial and in-frame only. The sample contains some 77,000 clones, 92% of which appear only once. The source was PBMCs, collected 98 days after intestinal transplantation. These receptors all come from a human patient who received an intestinal transplant, so some T cells may come from the graft donor.

The chain couples TRBV14 to TRBJ1-2, with D hard to call. Germline V gene sequence: CDR1 SGHDN, CDR2 FVKESK. V was clipped by 1 base and J by 4 bases, with 7 bases between them. This CDR3 region has 13 residues. CDR3 sequence (DNA): TGTGCCAGCAGCCAAGCAGATGGCTATGGCTACACCTTC. It yields the protein CASSQADGYGYTF.

In this sample, this clone turned up a few times. The J gene is TRBJ2-2, the V gene TRBV6-4; the D gene is possibly TRBD1 (6 bases). CDR3 length equals 15 residues. V dropped 0 bases and J dropped 1 base, with 6 bases sitting between them. The germline gives CDR1 MRHNA, CDR2 SNTAGT. The CDR3 coding sequence is TGTGCCAGCAGTGACTCGGGACAGAACACCGGGGAGCTGTTTTTT. Translation gives CASSDSGQNTGELFF.

The gene calls are TRBV7-2 and TRBJ2-5; D possibly corresponds to TRBD2 (6 bases). The CDR3 length is 16 residues. CDR1 and CDR2 (germline): SGHTA, FQGNSA. The V end lost 1 base, the J end lost 5 bases, and 17 bases lay between the germline ends. CDR3 nucleotides: TGTGCCAGCAGCTTAGGGATGACGTTGGCGGGGGAGACCCAGTACTTC. Its translation: CASSLGMTLAGETQYF.

The chain couples TRBV5-4 to TRBJ2-3, with 8 bases lining up with TRBD2. The J segment lost 1 base and the V segment lost 0 bases, leaving 10 bases of the junction unmatched. CDR3 length equals 18 residues. Germline CDR1 is SGHNT and CDR2 is YYREEE (reference sequence). The CDR3 loop reads CASSLELSSGVGTDTQYF. In nucleotides, the CDR3 is TGTGCCAGCAGCTTGGAATTGAGTAGCGGGGTTGGCACAGATACGCAGTATTTT.

The chain uses TRBV27 and TRBJ2-3; D call uncertain. V lost 1 base to trimming and J lost 4 bases, with 6 bases between them. The CDR3 length is 13 residues. Germline lookup yields CDR1 MNHEY and CDR2 SMNVEV (reference sequence). In nucleotides, the CDR3 is TGTGCCAGCAGTTTATTGAGTCCAGATACGCAGTATTTT. Translated: CASSLLSPDTQYF.

The chain joins TRBV5-4 to TRBJ1-1; D not resolved. Trimming stripped 0 bases from V and 0 bases from J, with 9 bases between. This CDR3 has 15 residues. The germline V gene encodes CDR1 SGHNT and CDR2 YYREEE (reference sequence). For the CDR3, the DNA is TGTGCCAGCAGCTTGGGTGGGGTTATGAACACTGAAGCTTTCTTT. It yields the protein CASSLGGVMNTEAFF. Supplemented by reference TRBV5-4 and TRBJ1-1, the full variable domain reads ETGVTQSPTHLIKTRGQQVTLRCSSQSGHNTVSWYQQALGQGPQFIFQYYREEENGRGNFPPRFSGLQFPNYSSELNVNALELDDSALYLCASSLGGVMNTEAFFGQGTRLTVV.

This chain uses TRBV6-5 with TRBJ1-1, with D perhaps matching TRBD1 (6 bases). V was shortened by 5 bases and J by 1 base, with 8 bases between the two germline ends. The CDR3 has 13 amino acids. Looked up from germline, CDR1 is MNHEY and CDR2 is SVGAGI. Here the CDR3 reads CASSLRGNTEAFF. The CDR3 DNA is TGTGCCAGCAGTCTCAGGGGGAACACTGAAGCTTTCTTT.

The chain carries TRBV27 and TRBJ1-2; D possibly corresponds to TRBD1 (5 bases). V lost 3 bases, J lost 6 bases, and 11 bases lay in between. The CDR3 totals 13 residues. CDR1 and CDR2 (germline): MNHEY, SMNVEV (reference sequence). DNA of the CDR3: TGTGCCAGCAGTTTCGGCAGGGAAGATGGCTACACCTTC. Encoded protein: CASSFGREDGYTF.